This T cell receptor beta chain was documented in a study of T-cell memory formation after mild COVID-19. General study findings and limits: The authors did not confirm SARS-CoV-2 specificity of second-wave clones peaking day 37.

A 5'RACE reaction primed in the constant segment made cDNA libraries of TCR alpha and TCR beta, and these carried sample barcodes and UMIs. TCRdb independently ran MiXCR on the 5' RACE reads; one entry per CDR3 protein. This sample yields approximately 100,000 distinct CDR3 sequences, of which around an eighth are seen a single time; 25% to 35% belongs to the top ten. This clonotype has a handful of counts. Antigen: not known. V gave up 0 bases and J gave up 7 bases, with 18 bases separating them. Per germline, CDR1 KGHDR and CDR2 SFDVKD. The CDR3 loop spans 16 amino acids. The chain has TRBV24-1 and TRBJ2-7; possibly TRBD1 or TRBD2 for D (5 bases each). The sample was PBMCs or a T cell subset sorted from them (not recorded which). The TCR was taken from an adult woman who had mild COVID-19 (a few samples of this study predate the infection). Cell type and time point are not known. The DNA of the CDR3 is TGTGCCACCAGTGATTTGGGCAGGACACTCACGGGAGAGCAGTACTTC. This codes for CATSDLGRTLTGEQYF.